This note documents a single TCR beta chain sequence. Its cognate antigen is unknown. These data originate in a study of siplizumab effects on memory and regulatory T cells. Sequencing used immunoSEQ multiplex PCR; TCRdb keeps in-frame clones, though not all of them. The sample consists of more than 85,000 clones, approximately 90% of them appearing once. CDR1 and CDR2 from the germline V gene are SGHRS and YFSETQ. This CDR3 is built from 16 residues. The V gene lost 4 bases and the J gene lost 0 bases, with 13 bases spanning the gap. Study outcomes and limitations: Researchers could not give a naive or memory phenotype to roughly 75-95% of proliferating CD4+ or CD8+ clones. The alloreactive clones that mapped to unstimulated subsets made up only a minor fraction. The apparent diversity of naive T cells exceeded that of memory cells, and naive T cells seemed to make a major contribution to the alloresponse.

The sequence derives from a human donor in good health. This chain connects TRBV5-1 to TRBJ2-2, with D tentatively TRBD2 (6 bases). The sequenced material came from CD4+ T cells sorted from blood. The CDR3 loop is CASSPWTTTNTGELFF. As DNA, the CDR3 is TGCGCCAGCAGCCCCTGGACTACCACGAACACCGGGGAGCTGTTTTTT.